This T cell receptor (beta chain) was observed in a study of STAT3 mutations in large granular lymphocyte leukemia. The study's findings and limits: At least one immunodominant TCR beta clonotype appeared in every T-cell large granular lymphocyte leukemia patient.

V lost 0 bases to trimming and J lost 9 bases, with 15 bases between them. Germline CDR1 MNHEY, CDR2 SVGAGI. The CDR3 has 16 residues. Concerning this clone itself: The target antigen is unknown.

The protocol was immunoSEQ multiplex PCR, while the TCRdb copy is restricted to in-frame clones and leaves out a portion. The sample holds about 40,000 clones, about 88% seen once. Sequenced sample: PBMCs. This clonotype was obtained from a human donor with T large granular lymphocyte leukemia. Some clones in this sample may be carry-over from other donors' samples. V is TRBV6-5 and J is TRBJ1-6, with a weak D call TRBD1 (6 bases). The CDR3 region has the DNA TGTGCCAGCAGTTACTCGGGGGCGGGGGGCGGTTCACCCCTCCACTTT. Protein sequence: CASSYSGAGGGSPLHF.